This T cell receptor (beta chain) was identified during a study of CD8 T cells in Susac syndrome. Study-wide points: The study identified approximately seventeen and five Susac-specific public clones in total CD8+ and CD8+ TEMRA repertoires.

Purification of the CD8+ and CD4+ T cells relied on negative isolation, and TEMRA cells underwent FACS enrichment. About this clonotype itself: Its antigen is unknown.

Reverse transcription of roughly 0.45 to 1 ug RNA was carried out with random hexamers. With immunoSEQ multiplex PCR, TCR beta CDR3 was amplified across 54 Vbeta and 13 Jbeta. TCRdb re-analysed the immunoSEQ multiplex PCR reads in MiXCR, keeping a single row per CDR3 protein. The table includes roughly 130,000 distinct CDR3 sequences, around 94% detected once. Germline V CDR1 and CDR2: SGDLS, YYNGEE. The V gene end was trimmed by 4 bases and the J gene end by 8 bases; junction bases not matched to a gene: 4. The CDR3 extends over 12 amino acids. Sequenced sample: CD8+ T cells from PBMCs. This chain joins TRBV9 and TRBJ1-2; 8 nucleotides agree with TRBD1. This TCR was recovered from a human donor with Susac syndrome. CDR3 nucleotides: TGTGCCAGCAGCATACAGGGGGGAGGCTACACCTTC. The encoded protein is CASSIQGGGYTF.